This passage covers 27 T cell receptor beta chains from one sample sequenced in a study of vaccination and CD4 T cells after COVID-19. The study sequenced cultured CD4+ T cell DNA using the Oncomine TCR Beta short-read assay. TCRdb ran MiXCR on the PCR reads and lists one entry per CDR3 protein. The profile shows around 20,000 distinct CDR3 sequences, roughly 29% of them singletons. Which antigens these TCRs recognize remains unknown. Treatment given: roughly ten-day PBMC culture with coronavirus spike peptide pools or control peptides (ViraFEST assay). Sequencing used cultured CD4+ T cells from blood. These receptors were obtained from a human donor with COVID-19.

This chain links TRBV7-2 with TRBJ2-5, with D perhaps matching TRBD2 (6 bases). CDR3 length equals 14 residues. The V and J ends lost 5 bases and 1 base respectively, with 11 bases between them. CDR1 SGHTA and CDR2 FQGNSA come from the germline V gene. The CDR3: CASSAAGTQETQYF. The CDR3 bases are TGTGCCAGCAGCGCCGCGGGGACCCAAGAGACCCAGTACTTC.

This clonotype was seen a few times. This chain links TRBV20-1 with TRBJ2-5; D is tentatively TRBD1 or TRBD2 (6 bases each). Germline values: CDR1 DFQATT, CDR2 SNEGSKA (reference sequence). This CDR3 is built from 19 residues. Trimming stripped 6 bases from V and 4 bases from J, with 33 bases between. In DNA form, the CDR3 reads TGCAGTGCCACCACGATGTCAGGGGTCAACGCGGGACGCGGAGAGACCCAGTACTTC. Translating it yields CSATTMSGVNAGRGETQYF.

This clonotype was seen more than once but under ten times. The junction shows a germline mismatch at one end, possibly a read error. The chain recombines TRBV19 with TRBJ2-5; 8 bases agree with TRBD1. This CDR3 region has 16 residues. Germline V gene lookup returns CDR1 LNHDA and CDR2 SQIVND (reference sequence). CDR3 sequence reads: CASSIRAGGHQETQYF. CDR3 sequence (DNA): TGTGCCAGTAGTATCCGGGCAGGGGGCCACCAGGAGACCCAGTACTTC.

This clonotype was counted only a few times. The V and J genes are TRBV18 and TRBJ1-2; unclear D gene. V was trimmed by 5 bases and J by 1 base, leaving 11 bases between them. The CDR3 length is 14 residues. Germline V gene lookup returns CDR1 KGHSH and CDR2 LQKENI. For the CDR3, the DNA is TGTGCCAGCTCATCCGAGGGCCTTAACTATGGCTACACCTTC. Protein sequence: CASSSEGLNYGYTF.

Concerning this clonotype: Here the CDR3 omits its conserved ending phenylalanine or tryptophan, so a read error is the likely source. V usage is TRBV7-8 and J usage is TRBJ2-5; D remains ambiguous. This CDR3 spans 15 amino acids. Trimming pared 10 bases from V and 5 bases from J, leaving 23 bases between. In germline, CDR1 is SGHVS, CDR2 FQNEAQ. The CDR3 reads CANEPLARFRETQYY. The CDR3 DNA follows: TGTGCCAATGAACCGCTTGCCAGGTTTAGGGAGACCCAGTACTAC.

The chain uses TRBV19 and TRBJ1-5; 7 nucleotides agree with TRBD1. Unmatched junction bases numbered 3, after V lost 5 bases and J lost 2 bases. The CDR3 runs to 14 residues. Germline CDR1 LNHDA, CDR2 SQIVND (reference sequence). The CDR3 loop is CASSSQGGNQPQHF. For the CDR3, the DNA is TGTGCCAGTAGTTCCCAGGGGGGCAATCAGCCCCAGCATTTT.

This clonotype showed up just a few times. The CDR3: CASFKGTKETQYF. The CDR3 DNA reads TGTGCCAGCTTTAAAGGGACAAAAGAGACCCAGTACTTC. V gene TRBV2 combines with J gene TRBJ2-5; TRBD1 might be the D (6 bases). This CDR3 region has 13 residues. Between the trimmed V and J ends, which lost 8 bases and 3 bases, there was a span of 13 bases. Germline assignment: CDR1 SNHLY and CDR2 FYNNEI.

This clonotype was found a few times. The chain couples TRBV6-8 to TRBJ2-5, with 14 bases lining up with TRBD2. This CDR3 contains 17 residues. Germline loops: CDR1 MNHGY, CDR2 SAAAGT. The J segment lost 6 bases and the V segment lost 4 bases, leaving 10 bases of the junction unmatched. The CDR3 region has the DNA TGTGCCAGCAGTTTTGGACTAGCGGGGGGACCTAAAAAGACCCAGTACTTC. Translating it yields CASSFGLAGGPKKTQYF.

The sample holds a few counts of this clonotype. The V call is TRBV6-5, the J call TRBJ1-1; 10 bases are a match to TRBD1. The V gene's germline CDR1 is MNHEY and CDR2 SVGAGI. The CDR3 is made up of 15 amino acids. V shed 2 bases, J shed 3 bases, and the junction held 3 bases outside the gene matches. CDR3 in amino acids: CASSYRDRGHTEAFF. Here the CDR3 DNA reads TGTGCCAGCAGTTACCGGGACAGGGGTCACACTGAAGCTTTCTTT.

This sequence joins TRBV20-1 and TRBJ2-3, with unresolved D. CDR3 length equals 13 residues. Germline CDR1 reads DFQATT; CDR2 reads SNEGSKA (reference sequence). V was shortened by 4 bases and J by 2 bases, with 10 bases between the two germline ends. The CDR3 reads CSATPNPTDTQYF. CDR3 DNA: TGCAGTGCTACCCCAAACCCCACAGATACGCAGTATTTT.

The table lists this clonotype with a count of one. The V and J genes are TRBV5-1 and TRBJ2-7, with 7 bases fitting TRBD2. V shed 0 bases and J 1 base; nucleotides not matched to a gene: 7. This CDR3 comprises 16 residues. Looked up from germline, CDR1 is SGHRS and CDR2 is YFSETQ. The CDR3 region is CASSLAWTGGSYEQYF. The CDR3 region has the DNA TGCGCCAGCAGCTTGGCCTGGACGGGGGGTTCCTACGAGCAGTACTTC.

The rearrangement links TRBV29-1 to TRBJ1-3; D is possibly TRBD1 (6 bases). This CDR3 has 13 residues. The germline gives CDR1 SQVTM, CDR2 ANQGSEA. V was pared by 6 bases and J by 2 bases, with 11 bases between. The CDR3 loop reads CSVPGDAGNTIYF. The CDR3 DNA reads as TGCAGCGTCCCAGGGGACGCTGGAAACACCATATATTTT.

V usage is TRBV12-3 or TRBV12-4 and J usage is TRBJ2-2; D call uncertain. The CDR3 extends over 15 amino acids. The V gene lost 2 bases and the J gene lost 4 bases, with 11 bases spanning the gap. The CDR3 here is CASSLSYRSTGELFF. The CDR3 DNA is TGTGCCAGCAGTTTATCGTACAGATCCACCGGGGAGCTGTTTTTT.

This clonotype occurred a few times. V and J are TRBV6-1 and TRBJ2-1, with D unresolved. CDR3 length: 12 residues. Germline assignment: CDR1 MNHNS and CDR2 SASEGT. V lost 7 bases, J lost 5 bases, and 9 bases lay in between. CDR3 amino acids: CASTPRNNEQFF. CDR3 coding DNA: TGTGCCAGCACTCCTCGAAACAATGAGCAGTTCTTC.

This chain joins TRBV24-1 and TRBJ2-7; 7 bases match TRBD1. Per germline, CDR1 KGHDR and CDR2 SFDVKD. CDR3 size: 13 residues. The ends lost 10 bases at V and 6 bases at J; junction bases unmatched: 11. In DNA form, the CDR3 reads TGTGCCACTGAGGACAGGAGTGGGGTCGAGCAGTACTTC. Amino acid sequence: CATEDRSGVEQYF.

CDR3 in amino acids: CSAIGKGQETQYF. In DNA, the CDR3 is TGCAGTGCTATAGGTAAAGGCCAAGAGACCCAGTACTTC. This chain connects TRBV20-1 to TRBJ2-5, with D unresolved. The V and J ends lost 4 bases and 1 base respectively, with 10 bases between them. Germline V gives CDR1 DFQATT, CDR2 SNEGSKA (reference sequence). The CDR3 runs 13 residues.

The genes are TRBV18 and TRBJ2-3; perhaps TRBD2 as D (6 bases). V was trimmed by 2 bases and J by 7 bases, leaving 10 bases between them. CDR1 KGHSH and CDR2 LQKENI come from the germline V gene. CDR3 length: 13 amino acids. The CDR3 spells CASSPVGGNTQYF. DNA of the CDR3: TGTGCCAGCTCACCAGTGGGGGGTAATACGCAGTATTTT.

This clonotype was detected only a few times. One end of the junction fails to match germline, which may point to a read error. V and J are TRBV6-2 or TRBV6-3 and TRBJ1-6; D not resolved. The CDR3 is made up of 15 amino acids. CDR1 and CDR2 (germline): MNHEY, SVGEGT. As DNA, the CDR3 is TGTGCCAGCACTTACGACGGGATGGGTAATTCACCCCTCCACTTT. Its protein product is CASTYDGMGNSPLHF.

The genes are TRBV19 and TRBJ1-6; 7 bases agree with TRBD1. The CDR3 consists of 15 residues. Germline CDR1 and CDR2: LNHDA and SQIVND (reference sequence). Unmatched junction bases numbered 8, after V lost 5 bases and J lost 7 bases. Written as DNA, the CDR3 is TGTGCCAGTAGTGGAATCAGGGGGGGCAATTCACCCCTCCACTTT. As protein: CASSGIRGGNSPLHF.

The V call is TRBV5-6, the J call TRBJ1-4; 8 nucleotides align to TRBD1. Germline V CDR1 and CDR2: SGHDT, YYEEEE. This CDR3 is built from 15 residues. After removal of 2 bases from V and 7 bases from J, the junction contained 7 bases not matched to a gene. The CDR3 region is CASSFSSGGGEKLFF. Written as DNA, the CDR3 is TGTGCCAGCAGCTTCTCCTCAGGGGGCGGTGAAAAACTGTTTTTT.

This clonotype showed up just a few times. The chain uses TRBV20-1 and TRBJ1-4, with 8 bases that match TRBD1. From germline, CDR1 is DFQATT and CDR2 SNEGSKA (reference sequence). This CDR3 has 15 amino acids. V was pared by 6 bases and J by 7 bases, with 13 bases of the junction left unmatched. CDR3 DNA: TGCAGTGCCACGGAATCCAGGGGGCTTGGTGAAAAACTGTTTTTT. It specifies CSATESRGLGEKLFF.

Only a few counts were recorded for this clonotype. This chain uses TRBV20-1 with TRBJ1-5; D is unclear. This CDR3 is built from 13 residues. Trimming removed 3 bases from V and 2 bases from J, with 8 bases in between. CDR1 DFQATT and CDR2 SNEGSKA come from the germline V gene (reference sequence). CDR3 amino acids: CSASPGGNQPQHF. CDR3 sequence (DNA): TGCAGTGCTAGCCCGGGAGGCAATCAGCCCCAGCATTTT.

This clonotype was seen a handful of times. The CDR3 DNA reads as TGTGCCAGCAGCTTAGATCATGGGTACGAAGCTTTCTTT. Translated, it gives CASSLDHGYEAFF. V and J are TRBV11-2 and TRBJ1-1; D is ambiguous. The V gene's germline CDR1 is SGHAT and CDR2 FQNNGV. Trimming stripped 0 bases from V and 8 bases from J, with 10 bases between. The CDR3 consists of 13 residues. The full variable domain, rest sourced from reference TRBV11-2 and TRBJ1-1, is EAGVAQSPRYKIIEKRQSVAFWCNPISGHATLYWYQQILGQGPKLLIQFQNNGVVDDSQLPKDRFSAERLKGVDSTLKIQPAKLEDSAVYLCASSLDHGYEAFFGQGTRLTVV.

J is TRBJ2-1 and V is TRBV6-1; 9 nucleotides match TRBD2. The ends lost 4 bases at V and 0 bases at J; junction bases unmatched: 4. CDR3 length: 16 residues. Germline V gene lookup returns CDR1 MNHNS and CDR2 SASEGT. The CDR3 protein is CASSVLAGSSYNEQFF. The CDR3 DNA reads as TGTGCCAGCAGTGTTCTAGCGGGGAGCTCCTACAATGAGCAGTTCTTC.

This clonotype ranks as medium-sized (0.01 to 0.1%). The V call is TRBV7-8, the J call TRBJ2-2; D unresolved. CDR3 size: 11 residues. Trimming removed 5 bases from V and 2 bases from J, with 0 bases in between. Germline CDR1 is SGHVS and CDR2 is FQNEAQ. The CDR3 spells CASSNTGELFF. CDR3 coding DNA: TGTGCCAGCAGCAACACCGGGGAGCTGTTTTTT. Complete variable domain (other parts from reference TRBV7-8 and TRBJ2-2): GAGVSQSPRYKVAKRGQDVALRCDPISGHVSLFWYQQALGQGPEFLTYFQNEAQLDKSGLPSDRFFAERPEGSVSTLKIQRTQQEDSAVYLCASSNTGELFFGEGSRLTVL.

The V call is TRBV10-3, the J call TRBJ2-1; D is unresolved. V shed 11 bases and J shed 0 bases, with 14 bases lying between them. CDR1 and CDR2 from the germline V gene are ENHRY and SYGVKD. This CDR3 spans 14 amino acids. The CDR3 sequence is CAARRDSSYNEQFF. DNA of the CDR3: TGTGCCGCACGTAGGGATAGCTCCTACAATGAGCAGTTCTTC.

CDR3 in DNA: TGTGCCACCAGCGTTCGACAGGGGGCTGGCTACACCTTC. The encoded protein is CATSVRQGAGYTF. The chain joins TRBV15 to TRBJ1-2; the match to TRBD1 covers 10 bases. The germline V gene has CDR1 LNHNV and CDR2 YYDKDF (reference sequence). Unmatched junction bases numbered 4, after V lost 5 bases and J lost 7 bases. This CDR3 has 13 amino acids.